These T cell receptor beta chains were read from a single sample in a study of T cells in Graves' hyperthyroidism and ophthalmopathy. One entry per CDR3 protein, called by TCRdb with MiXCR from the multiplex PCR reads. The table includes 210,000 or so distinct CDR3 sequences, roughly 17% detected once. The sequencing sample was made of blood. All receptors come from a man aged 45-65 years with Graves' hyperthyroidism. The CDR3 runs from the conserved cysteine through the conserved F or W. The order of the fields is J gene, D gene, V gene, clone size, CDR3 DNA, CDR3 protein. The D gene is left open where the match is weak. Not every row has a clone size; where given, it reads once, few, many or a size class.

j_call: TRBJ2-7
d_call: NA
v_call: TRBV6-2/TRBV6-3
clone_size: NA
cdr3_nt: TGTGCCAGCAGCGTTAAATCCAGAAGGAGGAAATTGGGGGAGCAGTACTTC
cdr3_aa: CASSVKSRRRKLGEQYF

j_call: TRBJ2-7
d_call: TRBD1
v_call: TRBV6-1
clone_size: many
cdr3_nt: TGTGCCAGCAGCTTAAATAGGGGGCAAGAGCAGTACTTC
cdr3_aa: CASSLNRGQEQYF

j_call: TRBJ2-7
d_call: TRBD2
v_call: TRBV28
clone_size: NA
cdr3_nt: TGTGCCAGCAGCTCTAGCGGGACCGGCCCCTACGAGCAGTACTTC
cdr3_aa: CASSSSGTGPYEQYF

j_call: TRBJ2-7
d_call: TRBD1
v_call: TRBV18
clone_size: many
cdr3_nt: TGTGCCAGCTCAATAGGGCAGGGGGTCCACGAGCAGTACTTC
cdr3_aa: CASSIGQGVHEQYF

j_call: TRBJ2-1
d_call: TRBD2
v_call: TRBV30
clone_size: many
cdr3_nt: TGTGCCTGGACAACGTGGGTGAGCGGGAGGAATGAGCAGTTCTTC
cdr3_aa: CAWTTWVSGRNEQFF

j_call: TRBJ2-3
d_call: NA
v_call: TRBV20-1
clone_size: many
cdr3_nt: TGCAGCCTTTACGGGGACCTCCCCACAGATACGCAGTATTTT
cdr3_aa: CSLYGDLPTDTQYF

j_call: TRBJ2-1
d_call: NA
v_call: TRBV20-1
clone_size: many
cdr3_nt: TGCAGTGCTAGGTCGGACTACAATGAGCAGTTCTTC
cdr3_aa: CSARSDYNEQFF

j_call: TRBJ2-7
d_call: TRBD1
v_call: TRBV27
clone_size: NA
cdr3_nt: TGTGTCAGCAGTTTCTCGGCCGAAGGGGGCGCCCCTTATGAGCAGTACTTC
cdr3_aa: CVSSFSAEGGAPYEQYF

j_call: TRBJ1-2
d_call: NA
v_call: TRBV18
clone_size: many
cdr3_nt: TGTGCCAGCTCACCGGACAGTTCTAACTATGGCTACACCTTC
cdr3_aa: CASSPDSSNYGYTF

j_call: TRBJ2-7
d_call: TRBD2
v_call: TRBV11-2
clone_size: many
cdr3_nt: TGTGCCAGCAGCCCCACGGGACTAGCGGGAGAGCAGTACTTC
cdr3_aa: CASSPTGLAGEQYF

j_call: TRBJ2-3
d_call: NA
v_call: TRBV5-1
clone_size: NA
cdr3_nt: TGCGCCAGCAGCGGGGGATCACAAGTTACAGATACGCAGTATTTT
cdr3_aa: CASSGGSQVTDTQYF

j_call: TRBJ2-7
d_call: TRBD1
v_call: TRBV19
clone_size: few
cdr3_nt: TGTGCCAGTAGTATCGAGGACAGGGGAACCTACGAGCAGTACTTC
cdr3_aa: CASSIEDRGTYEQYF

j_call: TRBJ1-5
d_call: NA
v_call: TRBV12-3/TRBV12-4
clone_size: many
cdr3_nt: TGTGCCAGCAGTTTAGGGGGGGGAGTCTGGACTCAGCATTTT
cdr3_aa: CASSLGGGVWTQHF

j_call: TRBJ1-4
d_call: NA
v_call: TRBV6-1
clone_size: NA
cdr3_nt: TGTGCCGTCAAGGCGGACTCGACTAATGAAAAACTGTTTTTT
cdr3_aa: CAVKADSTNEKLFF

j_call: TRBJ2-5
d_call: NA
v_call: TRBV11-3
clone_size: few
cdr3_nt: TGTGCCAGCAGGGACAGACTACAAGAGACCCAGTACTTC
cdr3_aa: CASRDRLQETQYF

j_call: TRBJ2-3
d_call: TRBD2
v_call: TRBV28
clone_size: few
cdr3_nt: TGTGCCAGCGAGGCTAGCGGAAACACAGATACGCAGTATTTT
cdr3_aa: CASEASGNTDTQYF

j_call: TRBJ2-1
d_call: NA
v_call: TRBV28
clone_size: many
cdr3_nt: TGTGCCAGCAAAGACGGTCCCAGCTCCTACAATGAGCAGTTCTTC
cdr3_aa: CASKDGPSSYNEQFF

j_call: TRBJ2-5
d_call: TRBD1
v_call: TRBV5-1
clone_size: many
cdr3_nt: TGCGCCAGCAGAACCTACAGGGGGCGGAGGGAGACCCAGTACTTC
cdr3_aa: CASRTYRGRRETQYF

j_call: TRBJ2-3
d_call: TRBD2
v_call: TRBV5-4
clone_size: NA
cdr3_nt: TGTGCCAGCAGCTTGGGCTTTAGCGGGAGAGCGGATACGCAGTATTTT
cdr3_aa: CASSLGFSGRADTQYF

j_call: TRBJ1-1
d_call: NA
v_call: TRBV7-9
clone_size: few
cdr3_nt: TGTGCCAGCAGCTTAATCAGGACAGCCTCCTCCAACACTGAAGCTTTCTTT
cdr3_aa: CASSLIRTASSNTEAFF

j_call: TRBJ2-3
d_call: NA
v_call: TRBV11-3
clone_size: many
cdr3_nt: TGTGCCAGCACGTCGGCAGGGAGGACAGATACGCAGTATTTT
cdr3_aa: CASTSAGRTDTQYF

j_call: TRBJ1-1
d_call: NA
v_call: TRBV7-9
clone_size: few
cdr3_nt: TGTGCCAGCAGCCCCAGGGTTGAAGCTTTCTTT
cdr3_aa: CASSPRVEAFF

j_call: TRBJ2-7
d_call: TRBD2
v_call: TRBV3-1
clone_size: many
cdr3_nt: TGTGCCAGCAGGCTCGGGACTAGCGGGAGCTGGGAGCAGTACTTC
cdr3_aa: CASRLGTSGSWEQYF